This TCR beta chain was sequenced during a study of blood T cell repertoires in COVID-19. Overall study context: Donors in the United States, Italy and Spain gave samples during acute or convalescent COVID-19. Sources were T cells, B-cell-depleted T cells, or PBMCs; the material itself was cDNA or gDNA.

In the study's own analysis: It was from reference gene primer amplification that nucleated cell counts were estimated. Using immunoSEQ multiplex PCR, the repertoire was profiled, and TCRdb retains in-frame clones only, with some absent. That table is the source of V, J and clone size, and D and trimming were worked out from the DNA. In the table there are over 250,000 clones, around 87% of which are singletons. Germline V CDR1 and CDR2: MDHEN, SYDVKM. The CDR3 spans 15 residues. J lost 8 bases, V lost 6 bases, and 15 bases had no gene match. The source of this sequence is a woman between 50 and 59 years old with acute or convalescent COVID-19. The sequencing input was peripheral blood. The V call is TRBV28, the J call TRBJ1-2, with 7 bases aligning to TRBD1. CDR3 coding DNA: TGTGCCAGCAGGCCAGTCGAAAGAAACAGGGGCGGCTACACCTTC. Translating gives CASRPVERNRGGYTF.